This is a list of T cell receptor beta chains from one sample in a study of beta chain features in type 1 diabetes. Clones were sequenced by immunoSEQ multiplex PCR, and TCRdb holds only the in-frame ones, with some missing. The sample consists of some 330,000 clones, roughly 12% of them appearing once. What was sequenced was naive CD4+ T cells from blood. Receptor source: a woman aged 18-29 years with type 1 diabetes. Both conserved end residues are part of each CDR3. Fields, in order: V gene, D gene, J gene, clone size, CDR3 protein, CDR3 DNA. D genes are given only for firm matches. Clone sizes are given selectively: once, few, many, or a class where the clone is expanded.

v_gene: TRBV9
d_gene: TRBD1
j_gene: TRBJ1-2
abundance: -
CDR3aa: CASSDGQEMAGYTF
CDR3nt: TGTGCCAGCAGCGACGGACAGGAGATGGCCGGCTACACCTTC

v_gene: TRBV6-5
d_gene: -
j_gene: TRBJ2-7
abundance: -
CDR3aa: CASSGFGVHPYEQYF
CDR3nt: TGTGCCAGCAGTGGATTCGGGGTTCACCCCTACGAGCAGTACTTC

v_gene: TRBV11-2
d_gene: TRBD1
j_gene: TRBJ2-3
abundance: -
CDR3aa: CASSLRDRGRDTQYF
CDR3nt: TGTGCCAGCAGCCTCCGGGACAGGGGAAGAGATACGCAGTATTTT

v_gene: TRBV7-9
d_gene: -
j_gene: TRBJ1-4
abundance: -
CDR3aa: CASSPEGATNEKLFF
CDR3nt: TGTGCCAGCAGCCCCGAAGGGGCAACTAATGAAAAACTGTTTTTT

v_gene: TRBV6-6
d_gene: TRBD1
j_gene: TRBJ1-2
abundance: few
CDR3aa: CASSQGTDWESYGYTF
CDR3nt: TGTGCCAGCAGTCAAGGGACAGATTGGGAATCCTATGGCTACACCTTC

v_gene: TRBV11-2
d_gene: TRBD2
j_gene: TRBJ2-7
abundance: few
CDR3aa: CASSLREGSYEQYF
CDR3nt: TGTGCCAGCAGCTTGCGGGAGGGCTCCTACGAGCAGTACTTC

v_gene: TRBV6-5
d_gene: -
j_gene: TRBJ1-2
abundance: few
CDR3aa: CASSFRQVGGYTF
CDR3nt: TGTGCCAGCAGTTTCAGGCAGGTTGGAGGCTACACCTTC

v_gene: TRBV4-2
d_gene: -
j_gene: TRBJ2-5
abundance: few
CDR3aa: CASSPRGTGDGETQYF
CDR3nt: TGTGCCAGCAGCCCTCGAGGGACGGGAGACGGAGAGACCCAGTACTTC

v_gene: TRBV10-3
d_gene: -
j_gene: TRBJ2-3
abundance: -
CDR3aa: CAISGAGHRSGTDTQYF
CDR3nt: TGTGCCATCAGTGGAGCTGGACACCGCTCGGGTACAGATACGCAGTATTTT

v_gene: TRBV9
d_gene: TRBD1
j_gene: TRBJ2-3
abundance: -
CDR3aa: CASSVLRQGSTDTQYF
CDR3nt: TGTGCCAGCAGCGTTCTTCGACAGGGGAGCACAGATACGCAGTATTTT

v_gene: TRBV7-9
d_gene: TRBD1
j_gene: TRBJ1-1
abundance: -
CDR3aa: CASSFWDRGTEAFF
CDR3nt: TGTGCCAGCAGCTTCTGGGACAGGGGCACTGAAGCTTTCTTT

v_gene: TRBV7-2
d_gene: -
j_gene: TRBJ2-7
abundance: -
CDR3aa: CASSLASLLSVYEQYF
CDR3nt: TGTGCCAGCAGCTTAGCTTCACTACTATCCGTCTACGAGCAGTACTTC

v_gene: TRBV2
d_gene: TRBD1
j_gene: TRBJ2-7
abundance: -
CDR3aa: CAGRDRGLYEQYF
CDR3nt: TGTGCCGGGAGGGACAGGGGGCTCTACGAGCAGTACTTC

v_gene: TRBV21-1
d_gene: -
j_gene: TRBJ2-2
abundance: few
CDR3aa: CASSTTGNTGELFF
CDR3nt: TGTGCCAGCAGCACTACAGGGAATACCGGGGAGCTGTTTTTT

v_gene: TRBV30
d_gene: -
j_gene: TRBJ2-7
abundance: few
CDR3aa: CAWGPAGQTYEQYF
CDR3nt: TGTGCCTGGGGTCCGGCGGGCCAGACCTACGAGCAGTACTTC

v_gene: TRBV18
d_gene: TRBD1
j_gene: TRBJ1-2
abundance: few
CDR3aa: CASSPGTGANYGYTF
CDR3nt: TGTGCCAGCTCACCCGGGACAGGGGCTAACTATGGCTACACCTTC

v_gene: TRBV4-3
d_gene: TRBD2
j_gene: TRBJ2-1
abundance: -
CDR3aa: CASSQDSLRREIPYNEQFF
CDR3nt: TGCGCCAGCAGCCAAGATAGTCTGCGGCGGGAGATCCCCTACAATGAGCAGTTCTTC

v_gene: TRBV7-9
d_gene: TRBD2
j_gene: TRBJ2-1
abundance: few
CDR3aa: CASSSGLAGGEQFF
CDR3nt: TGTGCCAGCAGCTCGGGACTAGCGGGAGGGGAGCAGTTCTTC

v_gene: TRBV19
d_gene: -
j_gene: TRBJ1-4
abundance: few
CDR3aa: CASRQGLSEKLFF
CDR3nt: TGTGCCAGTAGGCAGGGTTTGAGCGAAAAACTGTTTTTT

v_gene: TRBV6-6
d_gene: -
j_gene: TRBJ2-7
abundance: few
CDR3aa: CASSYSALALEQYF
CDR3nt: TGTGCCAGCAGTTACTCGGCCCTAGCTCTCGAGCAGTACTTC

v_gene: TRBV27
d_gene: -
j_gene: TRBJ2-5
abundance: -
CDR3aa: CASSRTGETQYF
CDR3nt: TGTGCCAGCAGCCGTACAGGGGAGACCCAGTACTTC

v_gene: TRBV28
d_gene: -
j_gene: TRBJ2-3
abundance: few
CDR3aa: CASSLQVTGTDTQYF
CDR3nt: TGTGCCAGCAGTTTACAGGTAACGGGCACAGATACGCAGTATTTT

v_gene: TRBV18
d_gene: TRBD1
j_gene: TRBJ1-1
abundance: few
CDR3aa: CASSPRQGGEAFF
CDR3nt: TGTGCCAGCTCACCCCGACAGGGAGGTGAAGCTTTCTTT

v_gene: TRBV29-1
d_gene: TRBD1
j_gene: TRBJ1-2
abundance: -
CDR3aa: CSVDAGGHGYGYTF
CDR3nt: TGCAGCGTTGACGCAGGGGGCCACGGGTATGGCTACACCTTC

v_gene: TRBV4-2
d_gene: -
j_gene: TRBJ2-7
abundance: few
CDR3aa: CASSRQVGDEQYF
CDR3nt: TGTGCCAGCAGCCGTCAAGTAGGGGACGAGCAGTACTTC

v_gene: TRBV7-2
d_gene: -
j_gene: TRBJ2-7
abundance: few
CDR3aa: CASSPSPGGYEQYF
CDR3nt: TGTGCCAGCAGCCCTTCCCCAGGAGGGTACGAGCAGTACTTC

v_gene: TRBV5-4
d_gene: TRBD1
j_gene: TRBJ2-2
abundance: -
CDR3aa: CASIAGTGNTGELFF
CDR3nt: TGTGCCAGCATCGCCGGGACAGGGAACACCGGGGAGCTGTTTTTT

v_gene: TRBV25-1
d_gene: -
j_gene: TRBJ2-7
abundance: few
CDR3aa: CASTGSPFGRTYEQYF
CDR3nt: TGTGCCAGCACCGGTTCTCCTTTTGGGAGGACCTACGAGCAGTACTTC

v_gene: TRBV4-1
d_gene: -
j_gene: TRBJ2-7
abundance: -
CDR3aa: CASSHFFGRGSGREQYF
CDR3nt: TGCGCCAGCAGCCATTTCTTTGGTAGGGGAAGTGGAAGGGAGCAGTACTTC

v_gene: TRBV5-4
d_gene: TRBD2
j_gene: TRBJ2-2
abundance: few
CDR3aa: CASSLPSGRFTGELFF
CDR3nt: TGTGCCAGCAGCTTGCCTAGCGGGAGGTTCACCGGGGAGCTGTTTTTT

v_gene: TRBV27
d_gene: TRBD1
j_gene: TRBJ2-5
abundance: few
CDR3aa: CASSSKTGGVVGETQYF
CDR3nt: TGTGCCAGCAGTTCAAAGACAGGGGGCGTAGTGGGGGAGACCCAGTACTTC

v_gene: TRBV28
d_gene: -
j_gene: TRBJ2-7
abundance: -
CDR3aa: CASSFGPYEQYF
CDR3nt: TGTGCCAGCAGCTTTGGGCCCTACGAGCAGTACTTC

v_gene: TRBV18
d_gene: TRBD2
j_gene: TRBJ2-7
abundance: -
CDR3aa: CASSPSGVAGPYEQYF
CDR3nt: TGTGCCAGCTCACCAAGTGGAGTAGCGGGACCCTACGAGCAGTACTTC

v_gene: TRBV5-4
d_gene: TRBD1
j_gene: TRBJ2-5
abundance: -
CDR3aa: CASSFGTGVRETQYF
CDR3nt: TGTGCCAGCAGCTTCGGGACAGGGGTGAGGGAGACCCAGTACTTC

v_gene: TRBV28
d_gene: TRBD2
j_gene: TRBJ2-1
abundance: few
CDR3aa: CASSVLAGGTLNEQFF
CDR3nt: TGTGCCAGCAGTGTACTAGCGGGGGGGACTCTCAATGAGCAGTTCTTC

v_gene: TRBV15
d_gene: TRBD2
j_gene: TRBJ2-1
abundance: -
CDR3aa: CATSRRLAGGRGEQFF
CDR3nt: TGTGCCACCAGCAGAAGACTAGCGGGGGGCCGGGGTGAGCAGTTCTTC

v_gene: TRBV6-5
d_gene: -
j_gene: TRBJ2-7
abundance: -
CDR3aa: CASSSRTLNPYEQYF
CDR3nt: TGTGCCAGCAGCTCCAGGACACTTAACCCCTACGAGCAGTACTTC

v_gene: TRBV14
d_gene: TRBD1
j_gene: TRBJ1-3
abundance: few
CDR3aa: CASSQSGQGSGNTIYF
CDR3nt: TGTGCCAGCAGCCAGAGCGGACAGGGGTCTGGAAACACCATATATTTT

v_gene: TRBV15
d_gene: -
j_gene: TRBJ1-5
abundance: -
CDR3aa: CATSRNRGNQPQHF
CDR3nt: TGTGCCACCAGCAGAAACAGGGGCAATCAGCCCCAGCATTTT

v_gene: TRBV5-4
d_gene: -
j_gene: TRBJ1-6
abundance: -
CDR3aa: CASSSQGFDSPLHF
CDR3nt: TGTGCCAGCAGCTCTCAGGGTTTTGATTCACCCCTCCACTTT

v_gene: TRBV29-1
d_gene: TRBD2
j_gene: TRBJ2-3
abundance: -
CDR3aa: CSVDGLASTDTQYF
CDR3nt: TGCAGCGTTGATGGACTAGCGTCAACAGATACGCAGTATTTT

v_gene: TRBV5-4
d_gene: TRBD1
j_gene: TRBJ1-2
abundance: few
CDR3aa: CASSPGIAGGYGYTF
CDR3nt: TGTGCCAGCAGCCCGGGAATCGCAGGGGGATATGGCTACACCTTC

v_gene: TRBV14
d_gene: TRBD2
j_gene: TRBJ2-2
abundance: few
CDR3aa: CASRPTGEGNTGELFF
CDR3nt: TGTGCCAGCAGACCCACGGGGGAGGGGAACACCGGGGAGCTGTTTTTT

v_gene: TRBV7-2
d_gene: -
j_gene: TRBJ1-5
abundance: -
CDR3aa: CASSVTQNQPQHF
CDR3nt: TGTGCCAGCAGCGTGACTCAGAATCAGCCCCAGCATTTT

v_gene: TRBV7-2
d_gene: -
j_gene: TRBJ2-7
abundance: -
CDR3aa: CASSLVAGGSYEQYF
CDR3nt: TGTGCCAGCAGCTTAGTTGCGGGTGGATCCTACGAGCAGTACTTC

v_gene: TRBV10-3
d_gene: TRBD2
j_gene: TRBJ2-1
abundance: few
CDR3aa: CALGERGDNEQFF
CDR3nt: TGTGCCCTCGGGGAGCGGGGAGACAATGAGCAGTTCTTC

v_gene: TRBV6-5
d_gene: -
j_gene: TRBJ2-5
abundance: -
CDR3aa: CASIQQETQYF
CDR3nt: TGTGCCAGCATCCAGCAAGAGACCCAGTACTTC

v_gene: TRBV7-9
d_gene: -
j_gene: TRBJ2-5
abundance: -
CDR3aa: CASSPLQTQYF
CDR3nt: TGTGCCAGCAGCCCCCTTCAGACCCAGTACTTC

v_gene: TRBV5-6
d_gene: -
j_gene: TRBJ2-3
abundance: few
CDR3aa: CASSGEGAQYF
CDR3nt: TGTGCCAGCAGCGGCGAGGGCGCGCAGTATTTT

v_gene: TRBV5-4
d_gene: TRBD1
j_gene: TRBJ1-2
abundance: -
CDR3aa: CASSSWTGALYGYTF
CDR3nt: TGTGCCAGCAGCTCGTGGACAGGGGCGCTCTATGGCTACACCTTC

v_gene: TRBV11-2
d_gene: -
j_gene: TRBJ1-1
abundance: -
CDR3aa: CASSQQGNTEAFF
CDR3nt: TGTGCCAGCAGCCAACAGGGGAACACTGAAGCTTTCTTT

v_gene: TRBV2
d_gene: -
j_gene: TRBJ2-7
abundance: -
CDR3aa: CASCWGGTYEQYF
CDR3nt: TGTGCCAGCTGTTGGGGGGGCACCTACGAGCAGTACTTC

v_gene: TRBV18
d_gene: TRBD1
j_gene: TRBJ2-7
abundance: -
CDR3aa: CASSPLATGISYEQYF
CDR3nt: TGTGCCAGCTCACCACTGGCGACAGGGATCTCCTACGAGCAGTACTTC

v_gene: TRBV28
d_gene: TRBD1
j_gene: TRBJ2-1
abundance: -
CDR3aa: CASLRYRDSNNEQFF
CDR3nt: TGTGCCAGCCTCCGATACCGGGACAGCAACAATGAGCAGTTCTTC

v_gene: TRBV7-9
d_gene: -
j_gene: TRBJ1-2
abundance: -
CDR3aa: CASSLDEFRYGYTF
CDR3nt: TGTGCCAGCAGCTTAGATGAGTTCCGCTATGGCTACACCTTC